This TCR beta chain was identified in a study of T cell responses to AZD1222 COVID-19 vaccine. Data came from immunoSEQ multiplex PCR; TCRdb stores just in-frame clones and leaves some out. Among around 180,000 clones, approximately 90% were seen once, and the ten largest hold around 5.8%. Study-wide results and caveats: Variant regions that are unmutated are reportedly the target of nearly half of spike-specific TCRs. Clonal diversity was possibly underestimated; the donors were predominantly white British and more often female. Across the whole spike, CD4 TCRs peaked at regions 160-218 and 743-854. A rise in Spike-specific TCR breadth and depth followed two AZD1222 doses.

Details on this clone: The antigen is not known.

Trimming left V 0 bases short and J 1 base short, with 12 bases between. Germline V gene sequence: CDR1 MNHEY, CDR2 SVGAGI. This CDR3 is built from 16 residues. The receptor comes from an adult in good health. V usage is TRBV6-5 and J usage is TRBJ1-1; D gene ambiguous. The sequences come from peripheral blood, collected on day 0 of AZD1222 vaccination. In DNA, the CDR3 is TGTGCCAGCAGTTACTCGTACATGGAGGCGAACACTGAAGCTTTCTTT. Translation: CASSYSYMEANTEAFF.